Below are 2 T cell receptor beta chains sequenced from a single sample in a study of T-cell memory formation after mild COVID-19. TCRdb re-called the 5' RACE reads through MiXCR, storing one row per CDR3 protein. The sample carries some 110,000 distinct CDR3 sequences, 9.5% to 15% recorded once. Sequencing was performed on PBMCs or a T cell subset sorted from them (not recorded which). The receptor set was obtained from an adult woman who had mild COVID-19 (a few samples of this study predate the infection). Cell type and time point are not known.

This rearrangement joins TRBV11-2 to TRBJ2-5; a possible D gene is TRBD1 (6 bases). The germline V gene encodes CDR1 SGHAT and CDR2 FQNNGV. Trimming removed 2 bases at V and 3 bases at J, with 13 bases between. There are 15 residues in the CDR3. Written as DNA, the CDR3 is TGTGCCAGCAGCTTAAAGGGACACCTAAAAGAGACCCAGTACTTC. It specifies CASSLKGHLKETQYF.

As regards this clonotype: A junction end diverges from the germline sequence, so it may reflect a read error. This chain connects TRBV12-3 or TRBV12-4 to TRBJ1-2; 7 bases match TRBD1. This CDR3 comprises 11 residues. CDR3 loop: CASSFRQGNSF. CDR3 in DNA: TGTGCCAGCAGTTTCCGACAGGGTAACTCCTTC.